The 12 T cell receptor beta chains given below trace back to one sample, sequenced in a study of control samples from healthy donors and cancer patients. Assay: immunoSEQ multiplex PCR; the TCRdb copy retains only in-frame clones and omits some. The data show around 150,000 clones, about 94% seen once. The sequenced sample was PBMCs. These receptors came from a man in his sixties with colorectal cancer.

This clone was observed once. V usage is TRBV4-1 and J usage is TRBJ1-5; TRBD1 aligns across 12 bases. The CDR3 extends over 15 amino acids. Germline V gives CDR1 MGHRA, CDR2 YSYEKL. V shed 4 bases and J 5 bases; nucleotides not matched to a gene: 3. CDR3 region: CASSPGQGAYQPQHF. The DNA for the CDR3 is TGCGCCAGCAGCCCGGGACAGGGGGCATATCAGCCCCAGCATTTT.

The chain joins TRBV10-3 to TRBJ2-1; TRBD2 agrees at 8 bases. The CDR3 covers 15 residues. V lost 11 bases, J lost 3 bases, and 12 bases stayed unmatched. The germline CDR1 and CDR2 sequences are ENHRY and SYGVKD. This chain's CDR3 is CAAQGAAGVYNEQFF. The CDR3, as DNA: TGTGCCGCACAAGGGGCAGCGGGGGTCTACAATGAGCAGTTCTTC.

V gene TRBV3-1 (or the pseudogene TRBV3-2) combines with J gene TRBJ1-1; D is perhaps TRBD1 (6 bases). The CDR3 sequence is 16 residues long. Germline V gene lookup returns CDR1 LGHDT and CDR2 YNNKEL (reference sequence). V was shortened by 1 base and J by 0 bases, with 12 bases between the two germline ends. CDR3 sequence reads: CASSQGGGGLNTEAFF. In DNA form, the CDR3 reads TGTGCCAGCAGCCAAGGAGGGGGGGGCCTGAACACTGAAGCTTTCTTT.

The CDR3 DNA sequence: TGTGCCAGCAGTTCCTTGGGACAGGAGCAGTTCTTC. Protein product: CASSSLGQEQFF. The chain combines TRBV6-2 or TRBV6-3 with TRBJ2-1; 7 positions agree with TRBD1. Germline V gene lookup returns CDR1 MNHEY and CDR2 SVGEGT. The CDR3 runs 12 residues. V shed 4 bases, J shed 10 bases, and the junction held 4 bases outside the gene matches.

Only one count was recorded for this clone. This chain links TRBV5-6 with TRBJ1-3, with TRBD1 matching 8 bases. The CDR3 runs 15 residues. The V and J ends lost 4 bases and 7 bases, in that order; junction bases with no gene match: 10. Germline loops: CDR1 SGHDT, CDR2 YYEEEE. Here the CDR3 reads CASSPLDREENTIYF. CDR3 sequence (DNA): TGTGCCAGCAGCCCACTGGACAGGGAGGAGAACACCATATATTTT.

The chain has TRBV18 and TRBJ2-5; maybe TRBD2 (5 bases). Germline V gene data show CDR1 as KGHSH and CDR2 as LQKENI. This CDR3 has 15 amino acids. Deletions cut 1 base from V and 5 bases from J, with 14 bases between. The CDR3 loop reads CASSPLTESGETQYF. The CDR3 region has the DNA TGTGCCAGCTCACCACTGACGGAAAGCGGTGAGACCCAGTACTTC.

The chain couples TRBV5-1 to TRBJ2-3; 11 bases map to TRBD1. Per germline, CDR1 SGHRS and CDR2 YFSETQ. The length of the CDR3 is 14 residues. The J segment lost 4 bases and the V segment lost 6 bases, leaving 4 bases of the junction unmatched. The CDR3 sequence: CASMGTGGADTQYF. DNA for the CDR3: TGCGCCAGCATGGGGACAGGGGGTGCAGATACGCAGTATTTT. The full variable domain, completed using reference TRBV5-1 and TRBJ2-3, is KAGVTQTPRYLIKTRGQQVTLSCSPISGHRSVSWYQQTPGQGLQFLFEYFSETQRNKGNFPGRFSGRQFSNSRSEMNVSTLELGDSALYLCASMGTGGADTQYFGPGTRLTVL.

This clone is a singleton in its sample. The V call is TRBV27, the J call TRBJ1-1; a possible D gene is TRBD1 (5 bases). Germline CDR1 MNHEY, CDR2 SMNVEV (reference sequence). With 5 bases removed from V and 3 bases from J, the gap between germline ends came to 16 bases. The CDR3 is made up of 15 amino acids. The CDR3 DNA reads TGTGCCAGCAGTCGTAGAGACAGCCGGGACACTGAAGCTTTCTTT. It specifies CASSRRDSRDTEAFF.

The rearrangement links TRBV24-1 to TRBJ2-3; D may be TRBD1 (7 bases). This CDR3 has 16 amino acids. V shed 9 bases and J shed 5 bases, with 23 bases lying between them. Germline V CDR1 and CDR2: KGHDR, SFDVKD. The CDR3 DNA follows: TGTGCCACCGAAACAGCGGGCAGGGGGTACGGAGATACGCAGTATTTT. This gives the protein CATETAGRGYGDTQYF.

The genes are TRBV7-9 and TRBJ2-6; D uncertain. Trimming left V 7 bases short and J 0 bases short, with 13 bases between. The CDR3 runs to 16 residues. Germline CDR1 and CDR2: SEHNR and FQNEAQ (reference sequence). The CDR3 DNA sequence: TGTGCCAGCACCACCTTAAGGGTCTCTGGGGCCAACGTCCTGACTTTC. It encodes CASTTLRVSGANVLTF.

The chain uses TRBV24-1 and TRBJ1-2; 8 bases line up with TRBD1. Unmatched junction bases numbered 10, after V lost 4 bases and J lost 7 bases. The CDR3 runs to 15 residues. CDR1 is KGHDR, CDR2 SFDVKD, per germline. The CDR3 loop reads CATSDNPGQGTGYTF. CDR3 in DNA: TGTGCCACCAGTGACAACCCTGGACAGGGAACTGGCTACACCTTC.

The chain joins TRBV2 to TRBJ2-5; D unclear. In germline, CDR1 is SNHLY, CDR2 FYNNEI. The CDR3 is 13 amino acids. V lost 3 bases to trimming and J lost 2 bases, with 7 bases between them. The CDR3 sequence is CASSDSLQETQYF. Here the CDR3 DNA reads TGTGCCAGCAGTGATAGCCTGCAAGAGACCCAGTACTTC.